This T cell receptor (beta chain) was observed in a study of blood T cell repertoires in COVID-19 (dated by TCRdb to 2018 to 2021). Turning to the overall study: Samples from collaborators originated in the United States, Italy and Spain and spanned both the acute and convalescent phases of COVID-19. Where available, HLA class I and class II types were obtained from metadata supplied by the sample provider rather than from assay-based typing. The repertoires were made available in a free public database intended to serve as a resource for research on the immune response to SARS-CoV-2. The dataset comprised deeply sampled blood TCRbeta repertoires from subjects exposed to, actively infected with, or recovered from COVID-19. Samples were obtained from the ongoing ImmuneRACE study (first 160 participants) and from about 1,300 subjects provided by 6 global collaborators. The prospective study material was composed of cDNA or gDNA derived from T cells, B-cell-depleted T cells, or PBMCs. Nearly every sample came with metadata listing a de-identified subject ID, COVID-19 status, age in years and sex.

Taken from cysteine to phenylalanine, the CDR3 has 15 residues. Only the CDR3 region is kept as DNA, spanning 45 bases read in frame from base 1. Per the germline V gene, ENHRY is the CDR1 and SYGVKD is the CDR2. At the junction V is shortened by 4 bases and J by 8 bases; bases outside the gene matches: 9. Study-wide conclusions, independent of this receptor: How much clinical and demographic metadata was included differed by source and by participant, and the metadata was provided uncurated.

TCRbeta CDR3 regions were amplified from genomic DNA by means of the immunoSEQ Assay, a bias-controlled multiplex PCR. The authors' analysis ran thus. The number of nucleated cells in each sample was estimated from the amplification of reference gene primers within the assay. To quantify the absolute abundance of each unique TCRbeta CDR3 rearrangement, sequence reads were collapsed and filtered. Productive Simpson clonality was computed per sample as the square root of Simpson's diversity index over productive rearrangements. This is the immuneACCESS table as TCRdb keeps it, with only in-frame sequences that have V and J called. A part of the clones is gone; compared with another copy, unresolved V genes explain less than half, and the rest is unexplained. That table furnishes V, J and clone size, whereas the DNA furnished D and trimming. Recorded for this sample are roughly 260,000 clones; 70% to 90% of them occurred a single time. The top ten constitute under 2.5% of the sample.

Each collaborating institution followed its own protocols to collect whole blood in K2EDTA tubes. Collaborator samples were shipped for TCRbeta analysis as frozen whole blood, isolated PBMCs, or DNA extracted from either sample type. A note on this clone: There is no known antigen for this receptor. No much larger clone is present one base from it, and per-base qualities are unavailable.

This receptor was identified in a woman aged 50 to 60 with acute or convalescent COVID-19. The chain employs TRBV10-3 and TRBJ1-4, and TRBD1 matches 8 of the central bases. Sequenced: peripheral blood. The encoded CDR3 is CAISGDRGVGEKLFF. Here is the DNA: TGTGCCATCAGTGGCGACAGGGGAGTAGGGGAAAAACTGTTTTTT.